The next 5 T cell receptor beta chains were all read from a single sample in a study of T cell responses to AZD1222 COVID-19 vaccine. The assay was immunoSEQ multiplex PCR, and TCRdb's table has in-frame clones only and misses some. The table includes approximately 180,000 clones, approximately 92% detected once. The sequencing used peripheral blood, collected on day 0 of AZD1222 vaccination. The source is an adult in good health.

A few counts support this clone. The rearrangement joins TRBV19 to TRBJ1-4; 9 bases fit TRBD1. CDR3 length: 16 residues. Germline assignment: CDR1 LNHDA and CDR2 SQIVND (reference sequence). Trimming removed 5 bases from V and 8 bases from J; junction bases left unmatched: 12. Written as DNA, the CDR3 is TGTGCCAGTAGTCCACCTACAGGGGGCTACGGCGAAAAACTGTTTTTT. Its translation: CASSPPTGGYGEKLFF.

This clone appeared a single time. The CDR3 loop reads CASSWEAGANVLTF. CDR3 coding DNA: TGCGCCAGCAGCTGGGAGGCTGGGGCCAACGTCCTGACTTTC. The chain recombines TRBV5-1 with TRBJ2-6, with D maybe TRBD2 (6 bases). The CDR3 covers 14 residues. V lost 3 bases and J 2 bases, leaving 6 bases between the germline ends. The germline V gene has CDR1 SGHRS and CDR2 YFSETQ.

This clone has a single count. The chain employs TRBV16 and TRBJ2-7; 9 positions agree with TRBD1. CDR1 and CDR2 (germline): KGHSY, FQNENV. V trimming: 0 bases; J trimming: 5 bases; junction bases outside the gene matches: 8. The CDR3 runs to 16 residues. The DNA for the CDR3 is TGTGCCAGCAGCCAATCGTCGGGACAGGGTCCCAACGAGCAGTACGTC. Residues: CASSQSSGQGPNEQYV.

The genes are TRBV10-1 and TRBJ1-3; D not resolved. The CDR3 totals 14 residues. Germline V lookup: CDR1 WNHNN, CDR2 SYGVQD (reference sequence). The V end lost 3 bases, the J end lost 0 bases, and 6 bases lay between the germline ends. The CDR3 loop reads CASSDPSSGNTIYF. The CDR3 coding sequence is TGCGCCAGCAGTGACCCGAGCTCTGGAAACACCATATATTTT.

This chain connects TRBV4-1 to TRBJ2-3, with D tentatively TRBD2 (6 bases). Trimming took off 1 base at V and 4 bases at J, with 12 bases between the two ends. Germline V gene data show CDR1 as MGHRA and CDR2 as YSYEKL. The CDR3 consists of 15 residues. CDR3 sequence (DNA): TGCGCCAGCAGCCAAGGGCAGGGAGGCGCAGATACGCAGTATTTT. This encodes CASSQGQGGADTQYF.